This TCR beta chain was identified during a study of human CD8 memory T cell subsets. Libraries targeted TCR beta using 5' RACE with UMIs. TCRdb re-called the 5' RACE reads and shows each CDR3 protein once, DNA omitted. The sample table includes 6,000 to 7,500 distinct CDR3 sequences. According to its frequency, this clonotype is medium-sized (0.01 to 0.1%). The target antigen is unknown. Germline V gene lookup returns CDR1 DFQATT and CDR2 SNEGSKA (reference sequence). The CDR3 spans 21 residues. Exhausted-like traits marked the TPEX cells, which were CCR7+ PD-1+ TIGIT+ early memory CD8+ T cells. Buffy coats of healthy donors provided the PBMC used. Points from the study as a whole: Stem-like memory T cell repertoires barely overlapped those of precursor exhausted T cells.

The gene calls are TRBV20-1 and TRBJ2-1; TCRdb picks TRBD2, but there is no DNA to check that call. This TCR came from a human donor in good health. The sample taken for sequencing was CD8+ T cells from PBMCs. CDR3 in amino acids: CSLQAGANKREGYLSYNEQFF.